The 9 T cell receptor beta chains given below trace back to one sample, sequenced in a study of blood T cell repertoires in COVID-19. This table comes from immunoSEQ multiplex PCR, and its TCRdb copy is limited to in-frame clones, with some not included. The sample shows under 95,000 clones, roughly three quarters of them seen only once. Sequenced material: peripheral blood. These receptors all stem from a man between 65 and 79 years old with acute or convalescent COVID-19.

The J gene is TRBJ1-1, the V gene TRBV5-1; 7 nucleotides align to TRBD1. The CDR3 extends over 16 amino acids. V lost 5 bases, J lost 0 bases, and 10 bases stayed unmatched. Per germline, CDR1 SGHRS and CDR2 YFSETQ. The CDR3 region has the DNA TGCGCCAGCAGAGATAAAGGGACAGCGATGAACACTGAAGCTTTCTTT. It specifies CASRDKGTAMNTEAFF. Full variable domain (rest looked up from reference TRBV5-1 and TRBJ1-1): KAGVTQTPRYLIKTRGQQVTLSCSPISGHRSVSWYQQTPGQGLQFLFEYFSETQRNKGNFPGRFSGRQFSNSRSEMNVSTLELGDSALYLCASRDKGTAMNTEAFFGQGTRLTVV.

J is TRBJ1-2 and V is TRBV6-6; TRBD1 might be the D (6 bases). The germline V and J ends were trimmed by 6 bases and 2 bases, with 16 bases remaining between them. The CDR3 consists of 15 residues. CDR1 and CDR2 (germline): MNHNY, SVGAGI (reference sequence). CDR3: CASSQQGQGNYGYTF. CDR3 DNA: TGTGCCAGCAGCCAACAGGGCCAAGGGAACTATGGCTACACCTTC.

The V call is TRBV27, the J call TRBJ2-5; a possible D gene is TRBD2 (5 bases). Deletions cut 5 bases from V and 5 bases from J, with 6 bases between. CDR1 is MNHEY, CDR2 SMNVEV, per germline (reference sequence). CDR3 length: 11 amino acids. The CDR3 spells CASSRGETQYF. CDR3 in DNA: TGTGCCAGCAGTCGAGGGGAGACCCAGTACTTC.

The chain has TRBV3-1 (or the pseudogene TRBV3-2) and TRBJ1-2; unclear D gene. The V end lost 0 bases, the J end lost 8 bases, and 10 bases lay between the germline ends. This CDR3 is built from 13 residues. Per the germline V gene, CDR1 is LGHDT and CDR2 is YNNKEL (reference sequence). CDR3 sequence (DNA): TGTGCCAGCAGCCAAGAAAACATGCGGGGCTACACCTTC. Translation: CASSQENMRGYTF.

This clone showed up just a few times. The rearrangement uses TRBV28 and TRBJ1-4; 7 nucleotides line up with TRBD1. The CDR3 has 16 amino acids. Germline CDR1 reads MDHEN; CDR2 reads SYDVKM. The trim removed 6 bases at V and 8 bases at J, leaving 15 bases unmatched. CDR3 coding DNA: TGTGCCAGCAGGGTTACAGGGGCAGTGGGGTCAGAAAAACTGTTTTTT. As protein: CASRVTGAVGSEKLFF.

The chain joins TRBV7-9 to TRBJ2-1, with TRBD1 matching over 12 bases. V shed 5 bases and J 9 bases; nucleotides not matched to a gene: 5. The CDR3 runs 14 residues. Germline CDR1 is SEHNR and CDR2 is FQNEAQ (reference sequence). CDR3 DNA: TGTGCCAGCAGCCCGGGACAGGGGGCATTTGAGCAGTTCTTC. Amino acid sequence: CASSPGQGAFEQFF. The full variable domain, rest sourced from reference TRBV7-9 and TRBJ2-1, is DTGVSQNPRHKITKRGQNVTFRCDPISEHNRLYWYRQTLGQGPEFLTYFQNEAQLEKSRLLSDRFSAERPKGSFSTLEIQRTEQGDSAMYLCASSPGQGAFEQFFGPGTRLTVL.

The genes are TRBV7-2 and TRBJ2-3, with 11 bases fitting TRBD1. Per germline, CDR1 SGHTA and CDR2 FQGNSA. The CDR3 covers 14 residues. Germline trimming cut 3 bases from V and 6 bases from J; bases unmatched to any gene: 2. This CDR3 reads CASSLGTGGDTQYF. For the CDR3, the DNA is TGTGCCAGCAGCTTGGGGACAGGGGGGGATACGCAGTATTTT.

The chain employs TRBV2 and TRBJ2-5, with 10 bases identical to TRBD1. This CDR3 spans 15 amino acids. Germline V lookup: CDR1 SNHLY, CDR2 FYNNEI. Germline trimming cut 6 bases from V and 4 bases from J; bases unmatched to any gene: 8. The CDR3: CASSRDRGLRETQYF. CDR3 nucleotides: TGTGCCAGCAGCCGGGACAGGGGATTGCGAGAGACCCAGTACTTC.

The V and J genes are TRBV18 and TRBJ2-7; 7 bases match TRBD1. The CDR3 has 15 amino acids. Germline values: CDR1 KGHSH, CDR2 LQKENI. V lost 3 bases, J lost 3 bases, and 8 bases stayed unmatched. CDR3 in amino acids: CASSPTGTAIYEQYV. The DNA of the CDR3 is TGTGCCAGCTCACCGACCGGGACAGCGATCTACGAGCAGTACGTC.